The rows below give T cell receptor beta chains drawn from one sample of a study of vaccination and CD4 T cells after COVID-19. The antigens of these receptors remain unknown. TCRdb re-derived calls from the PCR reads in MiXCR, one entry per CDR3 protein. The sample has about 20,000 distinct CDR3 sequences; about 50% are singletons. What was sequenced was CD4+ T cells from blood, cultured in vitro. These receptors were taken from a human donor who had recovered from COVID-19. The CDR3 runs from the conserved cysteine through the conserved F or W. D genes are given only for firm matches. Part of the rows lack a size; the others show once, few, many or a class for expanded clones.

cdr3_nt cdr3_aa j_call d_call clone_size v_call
TGTGCCAGCAGACGTAGCGGGGGGGCGACAGATACGCAGTATTTT CASRRSGGATDTQYF TRBJ2-3 TRBD2 few TRBV6-1
TGTGCCAGCAGTTTAGGGCCCGGGGCTATCCAATTCTCCTACGAGCAGTACTTC CASSLGPGAIQFSYEQYF TRBJ2-7 - - TRBV12-3/TRBV12-4
TGTGCCAGCGGGTGGGGGAGACGTTCCTATAATTCACCCCTCCACTTT CASGWGRRSYNSPLHF TRBJ1-6 - once TRBV27
TGTGCCAGTAGTATGGGACTAGCGGGGGGAGATACGCAGTATTTT CASSMGLAGGDTQYF TRBJ2-3 TRBD2 - TRBV19
TGTGCCAGCGGCCAGAGCGGGAGAGTAAATGAGCAGTTCTTC CASGQSGRVNEQFF TRBJ2-1 TRBD2 - TRBV12-3/TRBV12-4
TGTGCCAGCAGCTCCGGACTAGCGGGGTCATTAGACACAGATACGCAGTATTTT CASSSGLAGSLDTDTQYF TRBJ2-3 TRBD2 - TRBV7-8
TGTGCCACCAGTCCGGGACTAGCGGCTACAGATACGCAGTATTTT CATSPGLAATDTQYF TRBJ2-3 TRBD2 few TRBV24-1
TGTGCCAGTAGTATCAACAGGGACGGGGGCACTGAAGCTTTCTTT CASSINRDGGTEAFF TRBJ1-1 - - TRBV19
TGTGCCATCGAAGGGAGAAACTACGAGCAGTACTTC CAIEGRNYEQYF TRBJ2-7 - few TRBV30
TGTGCCAGCAGTTACACCCCAGCATCACCCCTCCACTTT CASSYTPASPLHF TRBJ1-6 - few TRBV6-5
TGTGCCAGCAGTCCTTACAGCATTGAAGCTTTCTTT CASSPYSIEAFF TRBJ1-1 - - TRBV12-3/TRBV12-4
TGTGCCAGCAGTGAATTTACAGGGGGCTACGAGCAGTACTTC CASSEFTGGYEQYF TRBJ2-7 TRBD1 - TRBV25-1
TGCAGTGCTAGAGGAGGGGACGGTGCAACTAATGAAAAACTGTTTTTT CSARGGDGATNEKLFF TRBJ1-4 - - TRBV20-1
TGCGCCAGCAGTGAGTCTTCGGGTTGGGAGACCCAGTACTTC CASSESSGWETQYF TRBJ2-5 - - TRBV10-2
TGTGCCAGTTATGACAGGGGGAACACTGAAGCTTTCTTT CASYDRGNTEAFF TRBJ1-1 TRBD1 few TRBV19
TGTGCCAGCAGTTCCGGGGGTGGGCTCTATGGCTACACCTTC CASSSGGGLYGYTF TRBJ1-2 - - TRBV5-4
TGCAGTGCTAGAGACCCATTTTACGTTGGAGGGGGCTACACCTTC CSARDPFYVGGGYTF TRBJ1-2 - few TRBV20-1
TGTGCCACTTCGACAGGGCTGAACACTGAAGCTTTCTTT CATSTGLNTEAFF TRBJ1-1 TRBD1 few TRBV2
TGTGCCATCAGTGAGCAGGGACAGGGTTTTAGCAATCAGCCCCAGCATTTT CAISEQGQGFSNQPQHF TRBJ1-5 TRBD1 - TRBV10-3
TGCAGTGCTAGAGATCGAGTAACAGGGGGGACTGAAGCTTTCTTT CSARDRVTGGTEAFF TRBJ1-1 TRBD1 - TRBV20-1
TGTGCCAGCAGTTCTGGGGGGGAGCAGTACTTC CASSSGGEQYF TRBJ2-7 - once TRBV28
TGCGCCAGCAGCTTGGATCAGGGGTACACAGATACGCAGTATTTT CASSLDQGYTDTQYF TRBJ2-3 - few TRBV5-1
TGTGCCAGCAGCCAGGTGGGACTAGCGGGGGGACCTAGTCACAATGAGCAGTTCTTC CASSQVGLAGGPSHNEQFF TRBJ2-1 TRBD2 few TRBV7-2
TGTGCCATCAGGGGCCCTAAGGGAACTGAAGCTTTCTTT CAIRGPKGTEAFF TRBJ1-1 - - TRBV10-3
TGTGCCACCAGCAGGGGCCGTAATTCACCCCTCCACTTT CATSRGRNSPLHF TRBJ1-6 - - TRBV15
TGTGCCAGCACCAACGGAAGGGGCTATGGCTTATATGGCGACACCTTC CASTNGRGYGLYGDTF TRBJ1-2 - - TRBV11-2
TGTGCCAGCAGCCTGGACTTAGCCGGGGAGCTGTTTTTT CASSLDLAGELFF TRBJ2-2 - few TRBV6-1
TGTGCCAGCAGTCCGGGACGGATGAATCAGCCCCAGCATTTT CASSPGRMNQPQHF TRBJ1-5 - few TRBV12-3/TRBV12-4
TGTGCCAGCTCACTGTCCGGATCGGGGCTATTGAACACTGAAGCTTTCTTT CASSLSGSGLLNTEAFF TRBJ1-1 - few TRBV18
TGTGCCAGCAGCTCCGGACTAGCGGGAGGCGGGGAGACCCAGTACTTC CASSSGLAGGGETQYF TRBJ2-5 TRBD2 few TRBV7-2
TGTGCCAGTAACCCGGACAGGGGCGAAAATCAGCCCCAGCATTTT CASNPDRGENQPQHF TRBJ1-5 TRBD1 - TRBV19
TGCAGTGCTAGCGGGGGGGGCTACAATGAGCAGTTCTTC CSASGGGYNEQFF TRBJ2-1 TRBD2 - TRBV20-1
TGTGCCAGCAGCTTAGGGGGGGATGCCTATGGCTACACCTTC CASSLGGDAYGYTF TRBJ1-2 - few TRBV7-2
TGTGCCAGCAGTTTCTCGACAGGGGGAGGCTACACCTTC CASSFSTGGGYTF TRBJ1-2 TRBD1 few TRBV6-2/TRBV6-3
TGTGCCAGCAGTGAAGCACTGGGGGTTGGGGCCAACGTCCTGACTTTC CASSEALGVGANVLTF TRBJ2-6 - once TRBV6-1
TGTGCCAGCAGCTTAGGCGGACAGGGGACGGAGACCCAGTACTTC CASSLGGQGTETQYF TRBJ2-5 TRBD1 - TRBV11-3
TGTGCCAGCAATCCCGGGACTTTAGGATACGAGCAGTACTTC CASNPGTLGYEQYF TRBJ2-7 - - TRBV28
TGCAGTGCCGACACTGGAGGGGGGGTCTCCTACGAGCAGTACTTC CSADTGGGVSYEQYF TRBJ2-7 - once TRBV20-1
TGTGCCAGTAGTATAGGAGGGATCCGGGACACTGAAGCTTTCTTT CASSIGGIRDTEAFF TRBJ1-1 - - TRBV19
TGTGCCAGCAGTTCCACCCGAGCGGGGGGAGATACGCAGTATTTT CASSSTRAGGDTQYF TRBJ2-3 TRBD2 - TRBV6-5
TGTGCCAGCAGCGGGGAGAATAGAGTTTTCGACGAGCAGTACTTC CASSGENRVFDEQYF TRBJ2-7 - - TRBV6-1
TGCAGTGCACGACAGGGGGCCTGGGAGACCCAGTACTTC CSARQGAWETQYF TRBJ2-5 TRBD1 - TRBV20-1
TGTGCCAGCAGCTCTGGATTCGCGTACGACAATGAGCAGTTCTTC CASSSGFAYDNEQFF TRBJ2-1 - once TRBV7-3
TGTGCCAGCAGGAAAGGAGGTAGGGTCCCCGAGCAGTACTTC CASRKGGRVPEQYF TRBJ2-7 - - TRBV27
TGTGCCAGCAGTTACTCGGGTTCAGGGGGAGATTTCTATGGCTACACCTTC CASSYSGSGGDFYGYTF TRBJ1-2 TRBD1 - TRBV6-5
TGTGCCATCAGTGATTACGGACAGGGGGCTGGGGAGACCCAGTACTTC CAISDYGQGAGETQYF TRBJ2-5 TRBD1 - TRBV10-3
TGTGCCAGCAGCGCCCGGGACCGAGGGAATTCACCCCTCCACTTT CASSARDRGNSPLHF TRBJ1-6 - - TRBV7-2
TGCAGTGCTGTACAGGGGGCGGACACTGAAGCTTTCTTT CSAVQGADTEAFF TRBJ1-1 TRBD1 few TRBV20-1
TGTGCCAGCAGCCCCGGTTACGTCGGCAATCAGCCCCAGCATTTT CASSPGYVGNQPQHF TRBJ1-5 - - TRBV12-3/TRBV12-4
TGTGCCAGCAGTGACGTACGGGGGAGGACCGGGGAGCTGTTTTTT CASSDVRGRTGELFF TRBJ2-2 - - TRBV6-1
TGTGCCAGCAGTTACGGAGGGCACCTGGGGGCCGGGGAGCTGTTTTTT CASSYGGHLGAGELFF TRBJ2-2 - - TRBV6-5
TGTGCCACCAGCAGAGATAAGACTTCCTACGAGCAGTACTTC CATSRDKTSYEQYF TRBJ2-7 - - TRBV15
TGTGCCAGCAGCTTAGAGGAGGGGCCCTATCAGCCCCAGCATTTT CASSLEEGPYQPQHF TRBJ1-5 - - TRBV7-2
TGTGCCAGCAGCCACCTGGGACAGGGTACAGATACGCAGTATTTT CASSHLGQGTDTQYF TRBJ2-3 TRBD1 - TRBV6-4
TGCAGTGCTAGTACGGCAAGGAGCTATTCACCCCTCCACTTT CSASTARSYSPLHF TRBJ1-6 - - TRBV20-1
TGCGCCAGCAGCAGTAACGGGGTCCAGGAGACCCAGTACTTC CASSSNGVQETQYF TRBJ2-5 - - TRBV5-1
TGTGCCATCAGTGAGTGGCAGGGCCAAGGCTACACCTTC CAISEWQGQGYTF TRBJ1-2 - - TRBV10-3
TGTGCCAGCAGCTACCGGGGACAGGGGGCGTATCTCACTGAAGCTTTCTTT CASSYRGQGAYLTEAFF TRBJ1-1 TRBD1 - TRBV7-3
TGTGCCACCAGTGACGCAGACAGTTTAGTCTCCGGGGAGCTGTTTTTT CATSDADSLVSGELFF TRBJ2-2 - - TRBV24-1
TGTGCCAGCAGTACACAGGGGGAACAGCCCCAGCATTTT CASSTQGEQPQHF TRBJ1-5 TRBD1 - TRBV6-1